The clone carrying this TCR beta chain has only a few counts. The antigen remains undetermined. This CDR3 is built from 14 residues. Germline CDR1 is SGHTA and CDR2 is FQGTGA. The V gene lost 3 bases and the J gene lost 4 bases, with 12 bases spanning the gap. The sort gate was single viable CD3+CD4+CD8-CD45RO+ cells for memory CD4+ T cells. Authors' methods: After removing out-of-frame reads, approximately 2.2 million distinct TCRbeta sequences remained. Generated by immunoSEQ multiplex PCR, the TCRdb table keeps only in-frame clones and is missing some. That table gives V, J and clone size, and the DNA gave D and trimming. The sample lists over 55,000 clones, roughly four fifths occurring once. This specimen belongs to a study of memory CD4+ T cells and cytomegalovirus serostatus. Study-wide results and caveats: Each of approximately 73 CMV-associated TCRbeta sequences occurred in one to five individuals.

V gene TRBV7-3 combines with J gene TRBJ1-1, with D perhaps TRBD1 (5 bases). This clonotype originated in an adult in good health and CMV-seronegative. Sample: memory CD4+ T cells from blood. CDR3 DNA: TGTGCCAGCAGCTTCCGAGGAAGGGGCACTGAAGCTTTCTTT. Its protein product is CASSFRGRGTEAFF.